The next 15 T cell receptor beta chains were all read from a single sample in a study of graft-versus-host responses after intestinal transplantation. These receptors have no known antigen. Libraries were prepared by immunoSEQ multiplex PCR; TCRdb keeps only in-frame clonotypes and omits some of them. The sample includes around 96,000 clones, about 90% of them seen just once. The input for sequencing was unstimulated CD4+ T cells sorted from spleen or lymph node cells, taken before intestinal transplant. These receptors originate from a human donor who received an intestinal transplant.

The chain couples TRBV4-1 to TRBJ1-2, with D possibly TRBD1 on 5 matching bases. The germline V gene encodes CDR1 MGHRA and CDR2 YSYEKL. The length of the CDR3 is 13 residues. V was trimmed by 4 bases and J by 0 bases, leaving 6 bases between them. CDR3 sequence: CASSPDTNYGYTF. The CDR3 coding sequence is TGCGCCAGCAGCCCGGACACTAACTATGGCTACACCTTC.

This rearrangement joins TRBV28 to TRBJ2-7; D call uncertain. V was clipped by 6 bases and J by 0 bases, with 6 bases between them. Germline values: CDR1 MDHEN, CDR2 SYDVKM. The CDR3 extends over 12 amino acids. The CDR3 spells CASSPISYEQYF. CDR3 DNA: TGTGCCAGCAGCCCCATCTCCTACGAGCAGTACTTC. Complete variable domain (other parts from reference TRBV28 and TRBJ2-7): DVKVTQSSRYLVKRTGEKVFLECVQDMDHENMFWYRQDPGLGLRLIYFSYDVKMKEKGDIPEGYSVSREKKERFSLILESASTNQTSMYLCASSPISYEQYFGPGTRLTVT.

The CDR3 DNA reads as TGTGCCAGCAGCCGGCAGGGGTCGAACACTGAAGCTTTCTTT. Its protein product is CASSRQGSNTEAFF. The chain has TRBV7-2 and TRBJ1-1; TRBD1 might be the D (6 bases). V was shortened by 5 bases and J by 1 base, with 11 bases between the two germline ends. Germline V gene lookup returns CDR1 SGHTA and CDR2 FQGNSA. This CDR3 has 14 residues.

V gene TRBV11-2 combines with J gene TRBJ2-5; 9 bases agree with TRBD2. Germline assignment: CDR1 SGHAT and CDR2 FQNNGV. Trimming cost V 1 base and J 5 bases; bases outside gene matches: 11. The length of the CDR3 is 17 residues. For the CDR3, the DNA is TGTGCCAGCAGCTTAGGGCTAGCGGGGATAGCTAGTGAGACCCAGTACTTC. Translated: CASSLGLAGIASETQYF. The full variable domain, completed using reference TRBV11-2 and TRBJ2-5, is EAGVAQSPRYKIIEKRQSVAFWCNPISGHATLYWYQQILGQGPKLLIQFQNNGVVDDSQLPKDRFSAERLKGVDSTLKIQPAKLEDSAVYLCASSLGLAGIASETQYFGPGTRLLVL.

The CDR3 is CASSPGTGSYWDGYTF. Written as DNA, the CDR3 is TGTGCCAGCTCACCGGGGACAGGGTCATATTGGGATGGCTACACCTTC. The chain employs TRBV18 and TRBJ1-2; 9 bases line up with TRBD1. This CDR3 contains 16 residues. V was clipped by 3 bases and J by 6 bases; unmatched bases: 11. The V gene's germline CDR1 is KGHSH and CDR2 LQKENI. Based on the CDR3 plus reference TRBV18 and TRBJ1-2, the full variable domain is NAGVMQNPRHLVRRRGQEARLRCSPMKGHSHVYWYRQLPEEGLKFMVYLQKENIIDESGMPKERFSAEFPKEGPSILRIQQVVRGDSAAYFCASSPGTGSYWDGYTFGSGTRLTVV.

Details on this clone: Other nucleotide sequences in the sample specify the same CDR3. This chain joins TRBV5-4 and TRBJ2-4, with D possibly being TRBD1 (6 bases). CDR3 size: 15 residues. Germline CDR1 reads SGHNT; CDR2 reads YYREEE (reference sequence). The V end lost 0 bases, the J end lost 8 bases, and 15 bases lay between the germline ends. CDR3 sequence: CASSLAGTNLHIQYF. CDR3 nucleotide sequence: TGTGCCAGCAGCTTGGCCGGGACAAACCTACACATTCAGTACTTC.

V usage is TRBV15 and J usage is TRBJ2-1; weak D call: TRBD2 (6 bases). The CDR3 is 14 amino acids. Between the trimmed V and J ends, which lost 3 bases and 6 bases, there was a span of 12 bases. CDR1 and CDR2 (germline): LNHNV, YYDKDF (reference sequence). CDR3 coding DNA: TGTGCCACCAGCAGCCGGGACTCAACCAATGAGCAGTTCTTC. It is translated as CATSSRDSTNEQFF.

The chain carries TRBV7-2 and TRBJ2-7; D is perhaps TRBD2 (5 bases). Germline lookup yields CDR1 SGHTA and CDR2 FQGNSA. The CDR3 consists of 11 residues. V lost 2 bases, J lost 7 bases, and 6 bases lay in between. Written as DNA, the CDR3 is TGTGCCAGCAGCTTAAGGAGGGAGCAGTACTTC. Protein: CASSLRREQYF. Based on the CDR3 plus reference TRBV7-2 and TRBJ2-7, the full variable domain is GAGVSQSPSNKVTEKGKDVELRCDPISGHTALYWYRQSLGQGLEFLIYFQGNSAPDKSGLPSDRFSAERTGGSVSTLTIQRTQQEDSAVYLCASSLRREQYFGPGTRLTVT.

This rearrangement joins TRBV6-5 to TRBJ2-1; tentative D call: TRBD2 (5 bases). The CDR3 is made up of 12 amino acids. CDR1 is MNHEY, CDR2 SVGAGI, per germline. V was trimmed by 8 bases and J by 4 bases, leaving 9 bases between them. CDR3 sequence: CASGRGYNEQFF. In nucleotides, the CDR3 is TGTGCCAGCGGCCGAGGGTACAATGAGCAGTTCTTC.

The chain links TRBV11-2 to TRBJ2-1, with unresolved D. V lost 0 bases to trimming and J lost 3 bases, with 3 bases between them. Germline V gene lookup returns CDR1 SGHAT and CDR2 FQNNGV. The CDR3 runs 13 residues. The CDR3 loop reads CASSLDHYNEQFF. The CDR3 DNA reads as TGTGCCAGCAGCTTAGATCACTACAATGAGCAGTTCTTC.

The chain combines TRBV6-5 with TRBJ1-1, with TRBD1 identical over 7 bases. Germline V lookup: CDR1 MNHEY, CDR2 SVGAGI. The CDR3 is 14 residues long. V lost 10 bases to trimming and J lost 2 bases; unmatched junction nucleotides: 10. CDR3 sequence reads: CATIGQAKNTEAFF. The CDR3 nucleotides are TGTGCCACTATCGGACAGGCTAAAAACACTGAAGCTTTCTTT.

The chain employs TRBV11-2 and TRBJ1-6, with D tentatively TRBD1 (6 bases). V was clipped by 6 bases and J by 14 bases, with 20 bases between them. The length of the CDR3 is 14 residues. Germline CDR1 is SGHAT and CDR2 is FQNNGV. The CDR3 reads CASRLGTGKFTLHF. The CDR3 DNA reads TGTGCCAGCAGATTGGGAACAGGGAAATTCACCCTCCACTTT.

The chain uses TRBV18 and TRBJ2-7; 9 bases are a match to TRBD1. CDR3 length: 18 amino acids. Per germline, CDR1 KGHSH and CDR2 LQKENI. The ends lost 2 bases at V and 5 bases at J; junction bases unmatched: 16. CDR3 DNA: TGTGCCAGCTCACCAACTATAGTCGGGGGGACAGGGAACAACGAGCAGTACTTC. It specifies CASSPTIVGGTGNNEQYF.

This clone showed up just once. The gene calls are TRBV2 and TRBJ2-5; 8 positions match TRBD2. Germline-derived CDR1 and CDR2 are SNHLY and FYNNEI. This CDR3 is built from 14 residues. V trimming: 3 bases; J trimming: 7 bases; junction bases outside the gene matches: 7. CDR3 protein: CASSDSGGLGTQYF. Written as DNA, the CDR3 is TGTGCCAGCAGTGATTCGGGGGGGCTAGGGACCCAGTACTTC.

This CDR3 reads CASTQREVPNTGELFF. In DNA, the CDR3 is TGCGCCAGCACCCAGCGGGAGGTCCCGAACACCGGGGAGCTGTTTTTT. The chain uses TRBV5-1 and TRBJ2-2; 9 bases are a match to TRBD2. The germline gives CDR1 SGHRS, CDR2 YFSETQ. The V and J ends lost 6 bases and 0 bases, in that order; junction bases with no gene match: 6. This CDR3 region has 16 residues.